Below, 25 T cell receptor beta chains from the same sample are listed, as sequenced in a study of cytomegalovirus exposure and HLA in healthy donors. The PCR ran on 60 Vbeta and 13 Jbeta primers. Repertoires were generated with immunoSEQ multiplex PCR, while TCRdb's copy carries only in-frame clones and drops some. The sample lists over 70,000 clones, over 60% occurring once. Sequenced input: PBMCs. The receptors were sampled from a man aged 30-40 years in good health and CMV-seronegative.

The chain has TRBV10-2 and TRBJ2-3; 11 bases match TRBD1. Looked up from germline, CDR1 is WSHSY and CDR2 is SAAADI. The CDR3 loop spans 17 amino acids. V dropped 4 bases and J dropped 5; count of bases not matched to a gene: 11. As DNA, the CDR3 is TGCGCCAGCAGTGGAAAAAAGGACAGGGGGCGAATAGATACGCAGTATTTT. Its translation: CASSGKKDRGRIDTQYF.

This clone was observed a single time. The rearrangement joins TRBV7-9 to TRBJ2-5; a possible D gene is TRBD2 (6 bases). The DNA end is a closer match to TRBJ2-7, so the J assignment may be wrong. Germline loops: CDR1 SEHNR, CDR2 FQNEAQ (reference sequence). CDR3 length: 13 residues. The chain's CDR3 is CASNPTGAYEQYF. The CDR3 DNA sequence: TGTGCCAGCAACCCGACGGGAGCCTACGAGCAGTACTTC.

The sample holds a few counts of this clone. The rearrangement links TRBV6-5 to TRBJ2-2; D might be TRBD1 (6 bases). The length of the CDR3 is 16 residues. V lost 5 bases to trimming and J lost 4 bases, with 17 bases between them. CDR1 is MNHEY, CDR2 SVGAGI, per germline. Written as DNA, the CDR3 is TGTGCCAGCAGTCACTACCGGACAGTGTCCACCGGGGAGCTGTTTTTT. Encoded protein: CASSHYRTVSTGELFF.

The J gene is TRBJ2-7, the V gene TRBV5-6; the D gene is possibly TRBD2 (7 bases). V lost 6 bases and J 4 bases, leaving 14 bases between the germline ends. CDR1 is SGHDT, CDR2 YYEEEE, per germline. The CDR3 sequence is 13 residues long. The CDR3 spells CASTRRGGYEQYF. In DNA form, the CDR3 reads TGTGCCAGCACCCGGAGGGGGGGTTACGAGCAGTACTTC.

CDR3 nucleotides: TGTGCCAGCAGCTTAGAACCCATGGGACTCTGGAACACTGAAGCTTTCTTT. Translated: CASSLEPMGLWNTEAFF. The chain links TRBV13 to TRBJ1-1; weak D call: TRBD1 (5 bases). Germline V gene sequence: CDR1 PRHDT, CDR2 FYEKMQ (reference sequence). The CDR3 covers 17 residues. Trimming removed 1 base from V and 1 base from J, with 16 bases in between.

The J gene is TRBJ1-2, the V gene TRBV27, with 9 nucleotides matching TRBD1. The CDR3 covers 16 residues. Trimming cost V 5 bases and J 4 bases; bases outside gene matches: 11. From germline, CDR1 is MNHEY and CDR2 SMNVEV (reference sequence). The CDR3 region has the DNA TGTGCCAGCAGTCCGAAACCGGGACAGGGTATCTATGGCTACACCTTC. It specifies CASSPKPGQGIYGYTF.

This chain joins TRBV27 and TRBJ1-5; D gene ambiguous. CDR1 is MNHEY and CDR2 is SMNVEV in the germline V gene (reference sequence). Trimming removed 6 bases at V and 5 bases at J, with 14 bases between. The CDR3 contains 14 residues. This CDR3 is CASSYLYGDQPQHF. CDR3 bases: TGTGCCAGCAGCTATCTATACGGGGATCAGCCCCAGCATTTT.

The V and J genes are TRBV5-4 and TRBJ2-2; 11 bases align to TRBD1. The trim removed 5 bases at V and 3 bases at J, leaving 9 bases unmatched. The CDR3 spans 17 residues. Germline loops: CDR1 SGHNT, CDR2 YYREEE (reference sequence). The CDR3 reads CASRKLGQGADTGELFF. As DNA, the CDR3 is TGTGCCAGCAGAAAATTAGGACAGGGGGCAGACACCGGGGAGCTGTTTTTT. Supplemented by reference TRBV5-4 and TRBJ2-2, the full variable domain reads ETGVTQSPTHLIKTRGQQVTLRCSSQSGHNTVSWYQQALGQGPQFIFQYYREEENGRGNFPPRFSGLQFPNYSSELNVNALELDDSALYLCASRKLGQGADTGELFFGEGSRLTVL.

The V gene is TRBV4-1, the J gene TRBJ2-7; 11 nucleotides line up with TRBD2. Losses at the gene ends were 4 bases for V and 1 base for J; bases not matched to a gene: 3. CDR3 length: 15 amino acids. Germline V gene sequence: CDR1 MGHRA, CDR2 YSYEKL. The CDR3 DNA reads as TGCGCCAGCAGCCCCAGGACTAGCGGGTCCTACGAGCAGTACTTC. It is translated as CASSPRTSGSYEQYF.

V gene TRBV11-2 combines with J gene TRBJ2-3; 9 bases are a match to TRBD1. This CDR3 has 17 amino acids. Trimming cost V 5 bases and J 2 bases; bases outside gene matches: 11. Germline lookup yields CDR1 SGHAT and CDR2 FQNNGV. This chain's CDR3 is CASSPDRGIPNTDTQYF. CDR3 coding DNA: TGTGCCAGCAGCCCCGACAGGGGGATCCCTAACACAGATACGCAGTATTTT. The entire variable domain, with the rest obtained from reference TRBV11-2 and TRBJ2-3, is as follows: EAGVAQSPRYKIIEKRQSVAFWCNPISGHATLYWYQQILGQGPKLLIQFQNNGVVDDSQLPKDRFSAERLKGVDSTLKIQPAKLEDSAVYLCASSPDRGIPNTDTQYFGPGTRLTVL.

This clone appeared a single time. The V gene is TRBV14, the J gene TRBJ2-7, with no clear D. Germline CDR1 and CDR2: SGHDN and FVKESK. The CDR3 length is 15 residues. Deletions cut 0 bases from V and 1 base from J, with 10 bases between. DNA of the CDR3: TGTGCCAGCAGCCAAGATATGGCGGCGTCCTACGAGCAGTACTTC. Residues: CASSQDMAASYEQYF.

The chain is built from TRBV6-5 and TRBJ2-4; no firm D call. V dropped 8 bases and J dropped 0 bases, with 11 bases sitting between them. Germline V lookup: CDR1 MNHEY, CDR2 SVGAGI. This CDR3 has 14 amino acids. CDR3 region: CASSPSLAKNIQYF. CDR3 coding DNA: TGTGCCAGCTCCCCTTCTCTAGCCAAAAACATTCAGTACTTC.

The DNA of the CDR3 is TGTGCCAGCGGGGTCTCCGGGACAGGTTCCTACGAGCAGTACTTC. The encoded protein is CASGVSGTGSYEQYF. The chain employs TRBV28 and TRBJ2-7, with 8 bases that match TRBD1. V shed 8 bases, J shed 1 base, and the junction held 10 bases outside the gene matches. This CDR3 has 15 amino acids. Germline V CDR1 and CDR2: MDHEN, SYDVKM. Full variable domain (rest looked up from reference TRBV28 and TRBJ2-7): DVKVTQSSRYLVKRTGEKVFLECVQDMDHENMFWYRQDPGLGLRLIYFSYDVKMKEKGDIPEGYSVSREKKERFSLILESASTNQTSMYLCASGVSGTGSYEQYFGPGTRLTVT.

This clone was picked up a small number of times. The chain is built from TRBV15 and TRBJ1-2; D call uncertain. Trimming removed 0 bases from V and 8 bases from J, with 10 bases in between. The V gene's germline CDR1 is LNHNV and CDR2 YYDKDF (reference sequence). The CDR3 totals 13 residues. This CDR3 is CATSREGPRGYTF. DNA of the CDR3: TGTGCCACCAGCAGAGAGGGTCCGCGGGGCTACACCTTC. Drawing the rest from reference TRBV15 and TRBJ1-2, the complete variable domain is DAMVIQNPRYQVTQFGKPVTLSCSQTLNHNVMYWYQQKSSQAPKLLFHYYDKDFNNEADTPDNFQSRRPNTSFCFLDIRSPGLGDTAMYLCATSREGPRGYTFGSGTRLTVV.

The chain recombines TRBV5-8 with TRBJ1-4; D is uncertain. CDR1 SGHTS and CDR2 YDEGEE come from the germline V gene. This CDR3 contains 11 residues. V was trimmed by 4 bases and J by 14 bases, leaving 12 bases between them. The CDR3 nucleotides read TGTGCCAGCAGCCCAACTAGGTTGCTGTTTTTT. This sequence encodes CASSPTRLLFF.

The chain uses TRBV7-9 and TRBJ1-2; TRBD1 might be the D (6 bases). The CDR3 consists of 17 residues. V gave up 5 bases and J gave up 5 bases, with 24 bases separating them. Germline V CDR1 and CDR2: SEHNR, FQNEAQ (reference sequence). The CDR3, as DNA: TGTGCCAGCAGCCTACGGTCCGGACAGCACGACACGTATGGCTACACCTTC. Translated, it gives CASSLRSGQHDTYGYTF. Full variable domain (outside the CDR3, taken from reference TRBV7-9 and TRBJ1-2): DTGVSQNPRHKITKRGQNVTFRCDPISEHNRLYWYRQTLGQGPEFLTYFQNEAQLEKSRLLSDRFSAERPKGSFSTLEIQRTEQGDSAMYLCASSLRSGQHDTYGYTFGSGTRLTVV.

The rearrangement joins TRBV5-4 to TRBJ2-1; 8 bases match TRBD2. Trimming cost V 2 bases and J 6 bases; bases outside gene matches: 10. The CDR3 is 16 amino acids. Germline values: CDR1 SGHNT, CDR2 YYREEE (reference sequence). CDR3 bases: TGTGCCAGCAGCTTCTCGGGACTAGTCAGAGCCAATGAGCAGTTCTTC. Protein sequence: CASSFSGLVRANEQFF.

The V and J genes are TRBV30 and TRBJ1-2, with a possible D match to TRBD1 (6 bases). V shed 1 base and J shed 8 bases, with 11 bases lying between them. The CDR3 totals 12 residues. Germline V CDR1 and CDR2: GTSNPN, SVGIG (reference sequence). The CDR3 reads CAWSDRDGGYTF. The CDR3 region has the DNA TGTGCCTGGAGTGACAGGGACGGCGGCTACACCTTC.

A few counts support this clone. The V gene is TRBV28, the J gene TRBJ2-3; D possibly corresponds to TRBD1 (5 bases). Trimming stripped 7 bases from V and 4 bases from J, with 15 bases between. There are 14 residues in the CDR3. In germline, CDR1 is MDHEN, CDR2 SYDVKM. The CDR3 coding sequence is TGTGCCAGCATGGGGTGGGGCAGGCCAGATACGCAGTATTTT. Its protein is CASMGWGRPDTQYF. Supplemented by reference TRBV28 and TRBJ2-3, the full variable domain reads DVKVTQSSRYLVKRTGEKVFLECVQDMDHENMFWYRQDPGLGLRLIYFSYDVKMKEKGDIPEGYSVSREKKERFSLILESASTNQTSMYLCASMGWGRPDTQYFGPGTRLTVL.

This chain links TRBV4-2 with TRBJ2-5, with TRBD1 matching over 9 bases. The assigned J gene may be wrong: the sequence end matches TRBJ2-7 better. CDR3 length equals 15 residues. Germline lookup yields CDR1 LGHNA and CDR2 YNFKEQ. CDR3 sequence: CASSRDRDKAYEQYF. CDR3 bases: TGTGCCAGCAGCCGGGACAGGGATAAGGCCTACGAGCAGTACTTC.

The rearrangement uses TRBV10-3 and TRBJ1-2, with D unresolved. Germline V gene lookup returns CDR1 ENHRY and CDR2 SYGVKD. The CDR3 spans 14 residues. Trimming removed 4 bases from V and 8 bases from J, with 17 bases in between. The CDR3: CAISVGNSKNGYTF. Here the CDR3 DNA reads TGTGCCATCAGTGTTGGAAACAGCAAAAACGGCTACACCTTC.

The chain carries TRBV7-9 and TRBJ2-2, with 8 bases identical to TRBD1. The CDR3 extends over 17 amino acids. Germline values: CDR1 SEHNR, CDR2 FQNEAQ (reference sequence). V shed 1 base, J shed 5 bases, and the junction held 9 bases outside the gene matches. DNA of the CDR3: TGTGCCAGCAGCTTAGTGGGACAGGAGGCCGGAACCGGGGAGCTGTTTTTT. The encoded protein is CASSLVGQEAGTGELFF.

This clone was picked up one time. V usage is TRBV19 and J usage is TRBJ2-3; tentatively, D is TRBD2 (6 bases). The CDR3 sequence is 13 residues long. The germline CDR1 and CDR2 sequences are LNHDA and SQIVND (reference sequence). V was cut by 5 bases and J by 4 bases, with 10 bases left in between. The CDR3 DNA reads as TGTGCCAGTAGTGAGGGAGGAGCAGATACGCAGTATTTT. Translating gives CASSEGGADTQYF. Based on the CDR3 plus reference TRBV19 and TRBJ2-3, the full variable domain is DGGITQSPKYLFRKEGQNVTLSCEQNLNHDAMYWYRQDPGQGLRLIYYSQIVNDFQKGDIAEGYSVSREKKESFPLTVTSAQKNPTAFYLCASSEGGADTQYFGPGTRLTVL.

V and J are TRBV13 and TRBJ1-1; D gene unclear. Germline V lookup: CDR1 PRHDT, CDR2 FYEKMQ (reference sequence). This CDR3 is 11 amino acids long. V lost 4 bases, J lost 10 bases, and 10 bases lay in between. The CDR3 DNA reads as TGTGCCAGCAGCTGGAGGCTGGGAGCTTTCTTT. This gives the protein CASSWRLGAFF. The full variable domain, with the rest looked up from reference TRBV13 and TRBJ1-1, is AAGVIQSPRHLIKEKRETATLKCYPIPRHDTVYWYQQGPGQDPQFLISFYEKMQSDKGSIPDRFSAQQFSDYHSELNMSSLELGDSALYFCASSWRLGAFFGQGTRLTVV.

In DNA, the CDR3 is TGTGCCAGTAGTATAGAGGACAGAATTAATGAAAAACTGTTTTTT. This translates into CASSIEDRINEKLFF. The chain links TRBV19 to TRBJ1-4, with D possibly matching TRBD1 (6 bases). V lost 0 bases, J lost 4 bases, and 9 bases lay in between. The CDR3 contains 15 residues. CDR1 is LNHDA, CDR2 SQIVND, per germline (reference sequence). The full variable domain, with the rest looked up from reference TRBV19 and TRBJ1-4, is DGGITQSPKYLFRKEGQNVTLSCEQNLNHDAMYWYRQDPGQGLRLIYYSQIVNDFQKGDIAEGYSVSREKKESFPLTVTSAQKNPTAFYLCASSIEDRINEKLFFGSGTQLSVL.